The 4 T cell receptor beta chains below come from one sample, sequenced in a study of beta chain features in type 1 diabetes. Reverse transcribing all isolated RNA meant expressed TCRB transcripts were sequenced. Measured with immunoSEQ multiplex PCR; TCRdb has only the in-frame clones, and not every one. The sample gives more than 150,000 clones, approximately 9.1% of which show up once; about 2.5% is in the top ten. The sample taken for sequencing was central memory CD4+ T cells from blood. These TCRs come from a young woman in good health.

The chain recombines TRBV9 with TRBJ1-2; 7 bases match TRBD1. The CDR3 contains 12 residues. V trimming: 5 bases; J trimming: 3 bases; junction bases outside the gene matches: 1. Per the germline V gene, CDR1 is SGDLS and CDR2 is YYNGEE. CDR3 sequence (DNA): TGTGCCAGCAGAACAGGGGACTATGGCTACACCTTC. Amino acid sequence: CASRTGDYGYTF. Based on the CDR3 plus reference TRBV9 and TRBJ1-2, the full variable domain is DSGVTQTPKHLITATGQRVTLRCSPRSGDLSVYWYQQSLDQGLQFLIQYYNGEERAKGNILERFSAQQFPDLHSELNLSSLELGDSALYFCASRTGDYGYTFGSGTRLTVV.

A few counts support this clone. The rearrangement uses TRBV18 and TRBJ2-1; 9 nucleotides align to TRBD1. Per the germline V gene, CDR1 is KGHSH and CDR2 is LQKENI. The CDR3 runs to 15 residues. V lost 5 bases, J lost 5 bases, and 7 bases stayed unmatched. CDR3 sequence (DNA): TGTGCCAGCTCATTTAGACAGGGGGAAAACAATGAGCAGTTCTTC. This translates into CASSFRQGENNEQFF.

This clone was seen more than once but under ten times. V usage is TRBV7-9 and J usage is TRBJ2-7; D ambiguous. CDR1 and CDR2 (germline): SEHNR, FQNEAQ (reference sequence). The CDR3 consists of 13 residues. V lost 1 base, J lost 6 bases, and 10 bases lay in between. The CDR3 sequence: CASSLDVPGEQYF. DNA for the CDR3: TGTGCCAGCAGCTTAGACGTTCCGGGCGAGCAGTACTTC. Full variable domain (outside the CDR3, taken from reference TRBV7-9 and TRBJ2-7): DTGVSQNPRHKITKRGQNVTFRCDPISEHNRLYWYRQTLGQGPEFLTYFQNEAQLEKSRLLSDRFSAERPKGSFSTLEIQRTEQGDSAMYLCASSLDVPGEQYFGPGTRLTVT.

The chain couples TRBV4-2 to TRBJ2-5, with D tentatively TRBD1 (5 bases). Trimming took off 0 bases at V and 3 bases at J, with 17 bases between the two ends. The CDR3 has 17 residues. Germline V CDR1 and CDR2: LGHNA, YNFKEQ. Here the CDR3 reads CASSQDWGSGIEETQYF. The CDR3 region has the DNA TGTGCCAGCAGCCAAGACTGGGGCAGTGGAATTGAAGAGACCCAGTACTTC.